These T cell receptor beta chains were read from a single sample in a study of shared clonotypes between healthy human individuals. TCRdb keeps only in-frame clones here, not all; method: immunoSEQ multiplex PCR. The sample yields roughly 1,500,000 clones, about 98.5% seen once. Source material: naive CD4+ T cells sorted from blood. These receptors all come from a man younger than 40 in good health. CDR3s include the opening cysteine and the closing phenylalanine or tryptophan. D genes are given only for firm matches. Clone size is not always given. Where it is, it says once, few, many or a class for expanded clones.

d_gene: TRBD1; abundance: few; j_gene: TRBJ1-2; len: 13; v_gene: TRBV18; CDR3nt: TGTGCCAGCTCACCCAGGGGGAGCTATGGCTACACCTTC; CDR3aa: CASSPRGSYGYTF
d_gene: -; abundance: -; j_gene: TRBJ2-6; len: 13; v_gene: TRBV6-5; CDR3nt: TGTGCCAGCAGTACGACAGGGGCCAACGTCCTGACTTTC; CDR3aa: CASSTTGANVLTF
d_gene: TRBD1; abundance: -; j_gene: TRBJ1-4; len: 14; v_gene: TRBV6-1; CDR3nt: TGTGCCAGCAGTACCAACAGGGGAGGGGAAAAACTGTTTTTT; CDR3aa: CASSTNRGGEKLFF
d_gene: TRBD2; abundance: -; j_gene: TRBJ2-1; len: 15; v_gene: TRBV5-4; CDR3nt: TGTGCCAGCAGCCTAAATAGTGCTAGCGGAAATGAGCAGTTCTTC; CDR3aa: CASSLNSASGNEQFF
d_gene: TRBD1; abundance: -; j_gene: TRBJ2-2; len: 15; v_gene: TRBV18; CDR3nt: TGTGCCAGCTCACCCGGACAGGGGGTGACCGGGGAGCTGTTTTTT; CDR3aa: CASSPGQGVTGELFF
d_gene: -; abundance: -; j_gene: TRBJ2-1; len: 12; v_gene: TRBV7-6; CDR3nt: TGTGCCAGCAGCCCCGGGGACAATGAGCAGTTCTTC; CDR3aa: CASSPGDNEQFF
d_gene: TRBD2; abundance: -; j_gene: TRBJ2-5; len: 13; v_gene: TRBV29-1; CDR3nt: TGCAGCGAGGTGGTAGCGGGGAGTGGGACCCAGTACTTC; CDR3aa: CSEVVAGSGTQYF
d_gene: -; abundance: -; j_gene: TRBJ2-2; len: 13; v_gene: TRBV28; CDR3nt: TGTGCCAGCAGGGACGCGAACACCGGGGAGCTGTTTTTT; CDR3aa: CASRDANTGELFF
d_gene: TRBD1; abundance: -; j_gene: TRBJ1-4; len: 18; v_gene: TRBV28; CDR3nt: TGTGCCAGCAGTTTATTCTTCCGACAGGGGAGAAGGGATGAAAAACTGTTTTTT; CDR3aa: CASSLFFRQGRRDEKLFF
d_gene: -; abundance: -; j_gene: TRBJ2-5; len: 13; v_gene: TRBV28; CDR3nt: TGTGCCAGCACCCCCGGTTGGGAGGAGACCCAGTACTTC; CDR3aa: CASTPGWEETQYF
d_gene: TRBD1; abundance: -; j_gene: TRBJ2-7; len: 12; v_gene: TRBV28; CDR3nt: TGTGCCAGCAGGGGACAGGGGTACGAGCAGTACTTC; CDR3aa: CASRGQGYEQYF
d_gene: TRBD2; abundance: -; j_gene: TRBJ2-3; len: 13; v_gene: TRBV28; CDR3nt: TGTGCCACCATGACTAGCGGGAGGGATACGCAGTATTTT; CDR3aa: CATMTSGRDTQYF
d_gene: -; abundance: -; j_gene: TRBJ1-2; len: 13; v_gene: TRBV6-4; CDR3nt: TGTGCCAGCAGTGACTCGGGGGGGTACGGCTACACCTTC; CDR3aa: CASSDSGGYGYTF
d_gene: -; abundance: -; j_gene: TRBJ1-4; len: 12; v_gene: TRBV28; CDR3nt: TGTGCCAGCAGTTTAATATCTGGTAAACTGTTTTTT; CDR3aa: CASSLISGKLFF
d_gene: TRBD2; abundance: -; j_gene: TRBJ2-1; len: 16; v_gene: TRBV25-1; CDR3nt: TGTGCCAGCAGTGAGATGCTAGCGGGAGGCCTCGGTGAGCAGTTCTTC; CDR3aa: CASSEMLAGGLGEQFF
d_gene: TRBD2; abundance: -; j_gene: TRBJ2-1; len: 17; v_gene: TRBV11-2; CDR3nt: TGTGCCAGCAGCCACACCGGACTAGCGGGCACGGGGGATGAGCAGTTCTTC; CDR3aa: CASSHTGLAGTGDEQFF
d_gene: -; abundance: once; j_gene: TRBJ2-3; len: 12; v_gene: TRBV5-5; CDR3nt: TGTGCCAGCAGCTTTAGCACAGATACGCAGTATTTT; CDR3aa: CASSFSTDTQYF
d_gene: TRBD1; abundance: -; j_gene: TRBJ2-1; len: 14; v_gene: TRBV9; CDR3nt: TGTGCCAGCAGCGTAGGACAGGGTTACTCTGAGCAGTTCTTC; CDR3aa: CASSVGQGYSEQFF
d_gene: TRBD2; abundance: -; j_gene: TRBJ2-7; len: 16; v_gene: TRBV5-4; CDR3nt: TGTGCCAGCAGCCCCCGTGCCGGACTAGCGGGAGTCGAGCAGTACTTC; CDR3aa: CASSPRAGLAGVEQYF
d_gene: TRBD2; abundance: -; j_gene: TRBJ2-1; len: 15; v_gene: TRBV18; CDR3nt: TGTGCCAGCTCGCCTAGCGGGCTCAACCTCAATGAGCAGTTCTTC; CDR3aa: CASSPSGLNLNEQFF
d_gene: TRBD2; abundance: -; j_gene: TRBJ2-2; len: 19; v_gene: TRBV11-3; CDR3nt: TGTGCCAGCAGCCCCCAAAGCAAACCTAGCGGGCCTTTCACCGGGGAGCTGTTTTTT; CDR3aa: CASSPQSKPSGPFTGELFF
d_gene: -; abundance: -; j_gene: TRBJ2-7; len: 11; v_gene: TRBV10-2; CDR3nt: TGCGCCAGCAGAGATAATGGCGAGCAGTACTTC; CDR3aa: CASRDNGEQYF
d_gene: -; abundance: -; j_gene: TRBJ2-7; len: 14; v_gene: TRBV28; CDR3nt: TGTGCCAGCAGTTTTTTCTCTAGCTCCTACGAGCAGTACTTC; CDR3aa: CASSFFSSSYEQYF
d_gene: TRBD1; abundance: -; j_gene: TRBJ1-4; len: 15; v_gene: TRBV6-6; CDR3nt: TGTGCCACCGGGACAGGGGCGGTAACTAATGAAAAACTGTTTTTT; CDR3aa: CATGTGAVTNEKLFF
d_gene: -; abundance: -; j_gene: TRBJ2-6; len: 15; v_gene: TRBV6-4; CDR3nt: TGTGCCAGCAGCCGCGAGGGGTCTGGGGCCAACGTCCTGACTTTC; CDR3aa: CASSREGSGANVLTF
d_gene: -; abundance: -; j_gene: TRBJ2-7; len: 14; v_gene: TRBV18; CDR3nt: TGTGCCAGCTCACAGTCGACACCGGGCTACGAGCAGTACTTC; CDR3aa: CASSQSTPGYEQYF
d_gene: -; abundance: -; j_gene: TRBJ1-2; len: 12; v_gene: TRBV28; CDR3nt: TGTGCCAGCAATACTTTCGGTCATGGCTACACCTTC; CDR3aa: CASNTFGHGYTF
d_gene: TRBD2; abundance: -; j_gene: TRBJ2-2; len: 15; v_gene: TRBV19; CDR3nt: TGTGCCAGTAGTCTATATGCGGGAGGATACGGGGAGCTGTTTTTT; CDR3aa: CASSLYAGGYGELFF
d_gene: TRBD1; abundance: -; j_gene: TRBJ1-2; len: 15; v_gene: TRBV18; CDR3nt: TGTGCCAGCTCACCTAGACAGGGGGCATTATATGGCTACACCTTC; CDR3aa: CASSPRQGALYGYTF
d_gene: TRBD2; abundance: -; j_gene: TRBJ2-3; len: 15; v_gene: TRBV2; CDR3nt: TGTGCCAGCAGTTCTAGACTAGCGGGAGCAGATACGCAGTATTTT; CDR3aa: CASSSRLAGADTQYF
d_gene: TRBD1; abundance: -; j_gene: TRBJ1-5; len: 15; v_gene: TRBV19; CDR3nt: TGTGCCAGTAGTGCCCGGACAGGGCCCGATGTAACCCAGCATTTT; CDR3aa: CASSARTGPDVTQHF
d_gene: -; abundance: -; j_gene: TRBJ2-7; len: 16; v_gene: TRBV7-8; CDR3nt: TGTGCCAGCAGCTCACCGACCAGGGGACCCTATGGCGAGCAGTACTTC; CDR3aa: CASSSPTRGPYGEQYF
d_gene: TRBD1; abundance: -; j_gene: TRBJ2-3; len: 15; v_gene: TRBV5-8; CDR3nt: TGTGCCAGCAGCTTCCGACAGGGGGCTACAGATACGCAGTATTTT; CDR3aa: CASSFRQGATDTQYF
d_gene: -; abundance: -; j_gene: TRBJ2-5; len: 13; v_gene: TRBV6-5; CDR3nt: TGTGCCAGCAAGGAAGGGGGGATGGGGACCCAGTACTTC; CDR3aa: CASKEGGMGTQYF